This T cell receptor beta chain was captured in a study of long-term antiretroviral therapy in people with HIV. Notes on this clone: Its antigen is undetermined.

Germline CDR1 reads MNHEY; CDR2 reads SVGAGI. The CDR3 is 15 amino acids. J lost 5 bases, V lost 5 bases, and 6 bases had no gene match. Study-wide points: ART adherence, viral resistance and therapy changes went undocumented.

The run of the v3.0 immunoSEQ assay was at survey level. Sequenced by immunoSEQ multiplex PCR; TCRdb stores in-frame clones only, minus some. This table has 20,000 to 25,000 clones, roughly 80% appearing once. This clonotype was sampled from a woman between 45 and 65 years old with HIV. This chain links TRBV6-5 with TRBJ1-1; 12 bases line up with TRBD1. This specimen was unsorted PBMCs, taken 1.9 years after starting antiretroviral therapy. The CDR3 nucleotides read TGTGCCAGCAGTCCGGGACAGGGGGCGAGGACTGAAGCTTTCTTT. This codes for CASSPGQGARTEAFF.